A selection of T cell receptor beta chains follows, all from one sample in a study of blood T cell repertoires in COVID-19. Sequenced by immunoSEQ multiplex PCR; TCRdb stores in-frame clones only, minus some. The sample shows under 350,000 clones, around 89% of them seen only once. Sequenced material: peripheral blood. These receptors came from a man in his forties with acute or convalescent COVID-19. CDR3s include the opening cysteine and the closing phenylalanine or tryptophan. The order of the fields is J gene, V gene, D gene, clone size, CDR3 DNA, CDR3 protein. A D gene is named only where the DNA matches it firmly. Expanded clones get a size class; other rows say once, few or many, or leave the size out.

>TRBJ1-1|TRBV5-1|.|.
TGCGCCAGCAGCTTGGCGGGGAGAGCCGGCCAAGCTTTCTTT
CASSLAGRAGQAFF
>TRBJ2-4|TRBV6-5|.|.
TGTGCCAGCAGTTACTCGATCAGGAGGGCCAAAAACATTCAGTACTTC
CASSYSIRRAKNIQYF
>TRBJ1-6|TRBV4-1|TRBD1|.
TGCGCCAGCAGCCAAATGGGGACAGGACCCACCTATAATTCACCCCTCCACTTT
CASSQMGTGPTYNSPLHF
>TRBJ2-7|TRBV6-5|.|.
TGTGCCAGCAGTTACGAGTGGGGACTCTACGAGCAGTACTTC
CASSYEWGLYEQYF
>TRBJ2-1|TRBV4-1|TRBD1|.
TGCGCCAGCAGCCAAGCGAGGGACAGGGTTTCCAATGAGCAGTTCTTC
CASSQARDRVSNEQFF
>TRBJ1-1|TRBV27|TRBD1|.
TGTGCCAGCAGTTTTTTAGGGGGCGGGACTGAAGCTTTCTTT
CASSFLGGGTEAFF
>TRBJ2-3|TRBV30|TRBD2|.
TGTGCCTGGGGTCGACTAGCGGGGGGAACAGATACGCAGTATTTT
CAWGRLAGGTDTQYF
>TRBJ2-3|TRBV2|.|.
TGTGCCAGCAGTGAAGTGGTGGAGGGTTCGCAGTATTTT
CASSEVVEGSQYF
>TRBJ1-3|TRBV5-6|TRBD1|.
TGTGCCAGCAGCTACCTCACAGGGGGCCCATCTGGAAACACCATATATTTT
CASSYLTGGPSGNTIYF
>TRBJ1-5|TRBV2|.|.
TGTGCCAGCAGTGACAGGCCACAGCCCCAGCATTTT
CASSDRPQPQHF
>TRBJ1-5|TRBV10-3|TRBD1|.
TGTGCCATCAGTCTGGGGGACAGTAGCAATCAGCCCCAGCATTTT
CAISLGDSSNQPQHF
>TRBJ1-3|TRBV11-2|.|once
TGTGCCAGCAGCTTAGTGGAAAGGCGCCGGGACACCATATATTTT
CASSLVERRRDTIYF
>TRBJ2-7|TRBV5-1|.|.
TGCGCCAGCAGCTTGCAGGACAGCGCCTACGAGCAGTACTTC
CASSLQDSAYEQYF
>TRBJ2-3|TRBV24-1|.|.
TGTGCCACCAGTGATCGAACATCTCCGCAGTATTTT
CATSDRTSPQYF
>TRBJ1-1|TRBV4-2|TRBD1|.
TGTGCCAGCAGCCAGCCAACAGGGGGCGGCACTGAAGCTTTCTTT
CASSQPTGGGTEAFF
>TRBJ1-1|TRBV10-3|.|.
TGTGCCATCAGTGAGTCTGAGTTGGTAGCTTTCTTT
CAISESELVAFF
>TRBJ1-2|TRBV3-1/TRBV3-2|TRBD1|.
TGTGCCAGCAGCCAGGGGGACAGGGTCGAGGGTTATGGCTACACCTTC
CASSQGDRVEGYGYTF
>TRBJ1-1|TRBV11-3|.|.
TGTGCCAGCAGCTTATCGGCGGGTTCCGGGGACACTGAAGCTTTCTTT
CASSLSAGSGDTEAFF
>TRBJ1-5|TRBV19|.|.
TGTGCCAGTAGCAGAGATACGGACTATCAGCCCCAGCATTTT
CASSRDTDYQPQHF
>TRBJ2-7|TRBV19|.|.
TGTGCCAGTACCCAGGGATTCCCCTACGAGCAGTACTTC
CASTQGFPYEQYF
>TRBJ1-1|TRBV3-1/TRBV3-2|.|.
TGTGCCAGCAGCCATTACTCAGGGAACACTGAAGCTTTCTTT
CASSHYSGNTEAFF
>TRBJ1-1|TRBV6-2/TRBV6-3|.|few
TGTGCCAGCAGTCTACAGGCCTGGGACACTGAAGCTTTCTTT
CASSLQAWDTEAFF
>TRBJ2-3|TRBV5-1|.|.
TGCGCCAGCAGCTTGACTGATACGCAGTATTTT
CASSLTDTQYF
>TRBJ1-3|TRBV19|.|once
TGTGCCAGTGGGGCAGGTGGAAACACCATATATTTT
CASGAGGNTIYF
>TRBJ2-2|TRBV2|.|.
TGTGCCAGCAAGGGTCAAGGAGGCCCCGGGGAGCTGTTTTTT
CASKGQGGPGELFF
>TRBJ1-6|TRBV5-1|TRBD1|.
TGCGCCAGCAGCTCTGATCAGGGGGCCGGAGGTTCACCCCTCCACTTT
CASSSDQGAGGSPLHF
>TRBJ1-3|TRBV15|.|.
TGTGCCACCAGCAGAGCGCATCAGGGTGCTGGAAACACCATATATTTT
CATSRAHQGAGNTIYF
>TRBJ1-1|TRBV6-6|TRBD1|.
TGTGCCAGCAGTCTTCAGACAGGGTGGGACACTGAAGCTTTCTTT
CASSLQTGWDTEAFF
>TRBJ2-3|TRBV5-1|TRBD2|.
TGCGCCAGCAGCTTGAGGCTAGCGGGAAACACAGATACGCAGTATTTT
CASSLRLAGNTDTQYF
>TRBJ2-3|TRBV19|.|.
TGTGCCAGTACCCTGGGTGGAGGCACAGATACGCAGTATTTT
CASTLGGGTDTQYF
>TRBJ2-2|TRBV19|TRBD2|.
TGTGCCAGACAAGCCGGGACTAGGAGTACCGGGGAGCTGTTTTTT
CARQAGTRSTGELFF
>TRBJ1-2|TRBV27|.|.
TGTGCCAGCAGTTCCGTTGGGCGAAACTATGGCTACACCTTC
CASSSVGRNYGYTF
>TRBJ2-7|TRBV5-1|.|.
TGCGCCAGCAGCTTGTTAGTGTCCGGTTCGGGCTACGAGCAGTACTTC
CASSLLVSGSGYEQYF
>TRBJ1-5|TRBV19|.|.
TGTGCCAGTAGCCCTAGACCGAACCTCAATCAGCCCCAGCATTTT
CASSPRPNLNQPQHF
>TRBJ1-1|TRBV14|.|.
TGTGCCAGCAGCCTATTCAGGGGTGGGGATGCTTTCTTT
CASSLFRGGDAFF
>TRBJ1-4|TRBV20-1|TRBD1|.
TGCAGTGCAAGTCGGGACAGGGCGAATGAAAAACTGTTTTTT
CSASRDRANEKLFF
>TRBJ1-4|TRBV11-1|TRBD1|.
TGTGCCAGCGGGCCCAGCGCGGGGACAGGGGATGAAAAACTGTTTTTT
CASGPSAGTGDEKLFF
>TRBJ2-3|TRBV7-2|.|.
TGTGCCAGCAGCTCCCTAGGTGAGACGCAGTATTTT
CASSSLGETQYF
>TRBJ1-3|TRBV30|.|.
TGTGCCTGGAGTCGGGACTCCCGCTCTGGAAACACCATATATTTT
CAWSRDSRSGNTIYF